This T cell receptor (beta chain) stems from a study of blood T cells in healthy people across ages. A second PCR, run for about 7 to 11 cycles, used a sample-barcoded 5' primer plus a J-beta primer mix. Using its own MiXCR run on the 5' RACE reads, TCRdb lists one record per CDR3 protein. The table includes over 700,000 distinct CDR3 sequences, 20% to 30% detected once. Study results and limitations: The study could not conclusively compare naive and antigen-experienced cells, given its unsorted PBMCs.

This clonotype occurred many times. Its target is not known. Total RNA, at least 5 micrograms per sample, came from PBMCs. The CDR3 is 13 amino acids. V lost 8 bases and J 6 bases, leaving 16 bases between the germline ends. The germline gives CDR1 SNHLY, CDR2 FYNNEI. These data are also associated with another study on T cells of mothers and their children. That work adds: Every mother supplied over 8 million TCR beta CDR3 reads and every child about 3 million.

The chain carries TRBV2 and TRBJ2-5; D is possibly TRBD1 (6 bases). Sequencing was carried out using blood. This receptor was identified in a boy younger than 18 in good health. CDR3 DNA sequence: TGTGCCAGCGACACAGGGCGAAGGAAGACCCAGTACTTC. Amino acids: CASDTGRRKTQYF.